Listed below are T cell receptor beta chains from one sample, sequenced in a study. MiXCR, run by TCRdb on the RT-PCR reads, gives a single entry per CDR3 protein. There are around 700,000 distinct CDR3 sequences in the sample; 12% to 15% occur only once, and about 3.6% lies in the top ten. Material: memory CD4+ T cells from blood. The receptors were sampled from a female donor in good health, serving as a healthy control. CDR3s include the opening cysteine and the closing phenylalanine or tryptophan. D genes are given only for firm matches. Clone size is given for some rows only: seen once, a few or many times, or a class if the clone is expanded.

size	J	length	V	D	DNA	CDR3
-	TRBJ2-2	16	TRBV5-1	-	TGCGCCAGCAGCTTGGAGGGCGCGGCGAACACCGGGGAGCTGTTTTTT	CASSLEGAANTGELFF
-	TRBJ2-3	16	TRBV6-6	-	TGTGCCAGCAGTTACCCCGAGGCAGGGGGGACAGATACGCAGTATTTT	CASSYPEAGGTDTQYF
many	TRBJ1-2	12	TRBV6-5	-	TGTGCCAGCAGTTACTCAGAGGGTGGCTACACCTTC	CASSYSEGGYTF
many	TRBJ1-4	18	TRBV4-3	-	TGCGCCAGCAGCCAACACGAAATTGGAAGCTCTACTAATGAAAAACTGTTTTTT	CASSQHEIGSSTNEKLFF
-	TRBJ1-4	12	TRBV20-1	TRBD1	TGCAGCCCTGACAGGGGGCTCGAAAAACTGTTTTTT	CSPDRGLEKLFF
-	TRBJ2-3	13	TRBV7-3	-	TGTGCCAGCAGCTTAGCCCTAGGTTCTACGCAGTATTTT	CASSLALGSTQYF
few	TRBJ1-3	15	TRBV7-6	-	TGTGCCAGCAGCCAAATGGATCATTCTGGAAACACCATATATTTT	CASSQMDHSGNTIYF
-	TRBJ1-1	13	TRBV5-1	-	TGCGCCAGCAGCTTGGATTCACAGTCTGAAGCTTTCTTT	CASSLDSQSEAFF
few	TRBJ1-4	14	TRBV10-3	-	TGTGCCATCAGTGAGCCAGCCGCGGGTGAAAAACTGTTTTTT	CAISEPAAGEKLFF
few	TRBJ2-2	15	TRBV12-3/TRBV12-4	-	TGTGCCAGCAGTTTTCTGGGGACGGCCCCTGGGGAGCTGTTTTTT	CASSFLGTAPGELFF
many	TRBJ2-1	16	TRBV7-2	-	TGTGCCAGCAGCTTAGACTCGGGAGCCTCCTACAATGAGCAGTTCTTC	CASSLDSGASYNEQFF
few	TRBJ2-1	16	TRBV5-1	-	TGCGCCAGCAGCTTGGCCCCGACAGGTCTAAACAATGAGCAGTTCTTC	CASSLAPTGLNNEQFF
many	TRBJ2-7	16	TRBV4-3	TRBD2	TGCGCCAGCAGCCAAGGGGGTTGGCGGGAGTACGACGAGCAGTACTTC	CASSQGGWREYDEQYF
-	TRBJ2-2	16	TRBV24-1	TRBD1	TGTGCCACCAGTGATTTAAGGGACAGGGCAACCGGGGAGCTGTTTTTT	CATSDLRDRATGELFF
many	TRBJ2-3	15	TRBV4-3	-	TGCGCCAGCAGCCAAGATTATTGGGGCCCAGATACGCAGTATTTT	CASSQDYWGPDTQYF
many	TRBJ1-1	11	TRBV12-3/TRBV12-4	-	TGTGCCAGCAGCAACCAACAGAGGGCTTTCTTT	CASSNQQRAFF
few	TRBJ2-7	12	TRBV24-1	-	TGTGCCACCAGTGGGGACGGCTACGAGCAGTACTTC	CATSGDGYEQYF
-	TRBJ2-1	14	TRBV5-6	TRBD2	TGTGCCAGCATAAGGGGCGGGAGGGACAATGAGCAGTTCTTC	CASIRGGRDNEQFF